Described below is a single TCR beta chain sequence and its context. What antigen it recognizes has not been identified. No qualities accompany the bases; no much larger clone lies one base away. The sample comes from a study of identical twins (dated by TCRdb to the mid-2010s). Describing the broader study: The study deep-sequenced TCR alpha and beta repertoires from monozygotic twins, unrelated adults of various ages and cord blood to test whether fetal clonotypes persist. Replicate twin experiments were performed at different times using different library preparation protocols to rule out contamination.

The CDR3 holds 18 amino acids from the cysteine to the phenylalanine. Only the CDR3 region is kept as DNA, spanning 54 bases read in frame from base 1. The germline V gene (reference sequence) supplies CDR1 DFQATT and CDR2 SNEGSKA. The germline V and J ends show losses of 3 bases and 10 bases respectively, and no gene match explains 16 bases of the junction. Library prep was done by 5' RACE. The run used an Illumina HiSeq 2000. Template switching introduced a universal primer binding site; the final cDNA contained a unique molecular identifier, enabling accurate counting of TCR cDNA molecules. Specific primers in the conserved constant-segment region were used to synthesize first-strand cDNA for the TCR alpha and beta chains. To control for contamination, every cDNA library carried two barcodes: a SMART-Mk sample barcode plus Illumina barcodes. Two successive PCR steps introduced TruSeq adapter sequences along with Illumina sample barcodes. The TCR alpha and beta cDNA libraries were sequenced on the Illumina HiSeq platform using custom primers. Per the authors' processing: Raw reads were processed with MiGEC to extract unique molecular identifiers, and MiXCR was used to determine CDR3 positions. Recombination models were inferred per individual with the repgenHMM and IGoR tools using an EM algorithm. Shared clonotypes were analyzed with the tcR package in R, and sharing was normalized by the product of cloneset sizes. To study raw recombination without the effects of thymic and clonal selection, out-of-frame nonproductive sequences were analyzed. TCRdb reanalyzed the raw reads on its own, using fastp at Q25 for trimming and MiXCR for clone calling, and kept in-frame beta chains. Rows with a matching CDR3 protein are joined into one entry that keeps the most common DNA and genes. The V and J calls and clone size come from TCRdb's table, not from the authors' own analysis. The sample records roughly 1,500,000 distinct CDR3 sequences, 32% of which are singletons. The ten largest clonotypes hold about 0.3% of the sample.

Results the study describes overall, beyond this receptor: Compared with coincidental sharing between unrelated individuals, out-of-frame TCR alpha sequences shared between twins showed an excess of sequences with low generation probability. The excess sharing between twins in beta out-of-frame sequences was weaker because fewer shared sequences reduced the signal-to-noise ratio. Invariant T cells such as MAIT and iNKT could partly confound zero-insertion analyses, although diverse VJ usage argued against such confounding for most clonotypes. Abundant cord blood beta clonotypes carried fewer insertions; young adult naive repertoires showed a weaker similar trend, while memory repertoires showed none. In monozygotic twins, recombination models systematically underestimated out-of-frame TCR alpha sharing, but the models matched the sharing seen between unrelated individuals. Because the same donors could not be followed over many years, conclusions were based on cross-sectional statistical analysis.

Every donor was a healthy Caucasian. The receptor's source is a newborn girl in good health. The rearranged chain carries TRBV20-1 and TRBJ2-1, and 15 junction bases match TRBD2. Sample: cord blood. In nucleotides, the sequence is TGCAGTGCTAGGGTCCCGGGACTAGCGGGAGGTTTCTCCTACGAGCAGTTCTTC. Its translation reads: CSARVPGLAGGFSYEQFF.